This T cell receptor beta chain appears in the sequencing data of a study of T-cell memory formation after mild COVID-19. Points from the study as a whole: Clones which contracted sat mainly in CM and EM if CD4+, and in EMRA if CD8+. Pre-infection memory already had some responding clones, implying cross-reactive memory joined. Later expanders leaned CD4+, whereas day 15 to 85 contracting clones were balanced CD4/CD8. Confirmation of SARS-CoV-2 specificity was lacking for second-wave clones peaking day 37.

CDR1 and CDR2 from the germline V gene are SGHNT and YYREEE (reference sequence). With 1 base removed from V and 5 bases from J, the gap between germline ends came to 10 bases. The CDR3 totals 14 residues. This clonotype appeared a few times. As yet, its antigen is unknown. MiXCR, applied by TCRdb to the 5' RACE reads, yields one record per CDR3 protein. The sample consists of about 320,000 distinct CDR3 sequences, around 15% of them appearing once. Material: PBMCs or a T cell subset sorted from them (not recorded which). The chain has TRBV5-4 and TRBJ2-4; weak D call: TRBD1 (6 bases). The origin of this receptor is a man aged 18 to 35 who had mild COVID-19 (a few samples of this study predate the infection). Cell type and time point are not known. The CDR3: CASSLQGTENIQYF. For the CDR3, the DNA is TGTGCCAGCAGCTTGCAGGGGACCGAAAACATTCAGTACTTC.